These 8 T cell receptor beta chains originate from one sample sequenced in a study of shared clonotypes between healthy human individuals. The table came from immunoSEQ multiplex PCR; TCRdb's copy has only in-frame clones and leaves some out. The repertoire holds about 490,000 clones, approximately 80% seen once, with roughly 13% in the top ten. Material for sequencing was PBMCs. The receptors stem from a woman in her forties in good health. Some clones in this sample may be carry-over from other donors' samples.

The chain is built from TRBV28 and TRBJ2-1; 11 nucleotides line up with TRBD2. Germline lookup yields CDR1 MDHEN and CDR2 SYDVKM. J lost 0 bases, V lost 6 bases, and 13 bases had no gene match. CDR3 length: 19 residues. CDR3 loop: CASSSRVASGRSSYNEQFF. CDR3 in DNA: TGTGCCAGCAGCTCTCGGGTGGCTAGCGGGAGGAGCTCCTACAATGAGCAGTTCTTC.

This clone was found many times. The chain uses TRBV30 and TRBJ1-1; D gene uncertain. The CDR3 contains 18 residues. The V end lost 2 bases, the J end lost 1 base, and 23 bases lay between the germline ends. The V gene's germline CDR1 is GTSNPN and CDR2 SVGIG (reference sequence). CDR3 sequence: CAWSPFGLGGLGNTEAFF. The CDR3 coding sequence is TGTGCCTGGAGTCCCTTCGGCTTGGGTGGGTTAGGGAACACTGAAGCTTTCTTT.

The chain recombines TRBV4-2 with TRBJ2-5, with D maybe TRBD2 (7 bases). V gave up 6 bases and J gave up 5 bases, with 13 bases separating them. CDR3 length: 13 amino acids. CDR1 is LGHNA, CDR2 YNFKEQ, per germline. CDR3 in amino acids: CASRQQGGETQYF. For the CDR3, the DNA is TGTGCCAGCAGGCAACAGGGAGGGGAGACCCAGTACTTC.

V and J are TRBV5-1 and TRBJ2-2, with D possibly TRBD1 on 6 matching bases. The CDR3 extends over 17 amino acids. Germline loops: CDR1 SGHRS, CDR2 YFSETQ. V lost 0 bases, J lost 0 bases, and 12 bases lay in between. CDR3 in amino acids: CASSLGRTASNTGELFF. CDR3 DNA: TGCGCCAGCAGCTTGGGCCGGACAGCTTCGAACACCGGGGAGCTGTTTTTT.

The V and J genes are TRBV25-1 and TRBJ2-5; 7 positions match TRBD1. The better agreement between TRBJ2-7 and the DNA end casts doubt on the J call. This CDR3 is 12 amino acids long. Per the germline V gene, CDR1 is MGHDK and CDR2 is SYGVNS. The CDR3 sequence is CASMGQNYEQYF. The CDR3 DNA reads as TGTGCCAGCATGGGACAGAACTACGAGCAGTACTTC.

V usage is TRBV19 and J usage is TRBJ2-7; a weak D match, TRBD1 (6 bases). The CDR3 runs to 16 residues. Per the germline V gene, CDR1 is LNHDA and CDR2 is SQIVND (reference sequence). V lost 0 bases and J 4 bases, leaving 16 bases between the germline ends. CDR3 sequence (DNA): TGTGCCAGTAGTATAGATGGGGACACTAGAAGGTACGAGCAGTACTTC. Protein: CASSIDGDTRRYEQYF.

V gene TRBV9 combines with J gene TRBJ2-5; 8 bases are shared with TRBD2. The J call may be wrong; the DNA end is better matched by TRBJ2-7. The CDR3 is made up of 14 amino acids. CDR1 is SGDLS and CDR2 is YYNGEE in the germline V gene. The CDR3 DNA is TGTGCCAGCAGCGTAGACAGCGGGAGCTACGAGCAGTACTTC. Protein: CASSVDSGSYEQYF.

The V and J genes are TRBV7-3 and TRBJ2-1, with a possible D match to TRBD2 (5 bases). Trimming took 1 base from V and 3 from J, leaving 10 bases between them. From germline, CDR1 is SGHTA and CDR2 FQGTGA. The CDR3 extends over 15 amino acids. The CDR3 is CASSLRSSGYNEQFF. CDR3 coding DNA: TGTGCCAGCAGCTTAAGGTCCAGCGGCTACAATGAGCAGTTCTTC.